What follows are 13 T cell receptor beta chains derived from one specimen sequenced in a study of CD8 T cells in ankylosing spondylitis. In TCRdb, the 5' RACE reads were re-called with MiXCR into one record per CDR3 protein. This sample has 220,000 or so distinct CDR3 sequences, with over 9.5% found just once. The sample was blood, either unsorted or a sorted T cell fraction (not recorded which). Source of these receptors: a male donor with ankylosing spondylitis or in good health (not recorded which).

This clonotype was seen many times. This chain uses TRBV28 with TRBJ2-7, with 7 bases identical to TRBD2. The ends lost 5 bases at V and 3 bases at J; junction bases unmatched: 4. Germline CDR1 and CDR2: MDHEN and SYDVKM. This CDR3 spans 13 amino acids. Here the CDR3 DNA reads TGTGCCAGCAGTACCCCGGGGGGCTACGAGCAGTACTTC. The encoded protein is CASSTPGGYEQYF.

This clonotype has ten or more counts. The J gene is TRBJ2-3, the V gene TRBV11-2, with D perhaps TRBD1 (6 bases). The V gene lost 3 bases and the J gene lost 2 bases, with 15 bases spanning the gap. Germline assignment: CDR1 SGHAT and CDR2 FQNNGV. This CDR3 has 16 residues. The CDR3 reads CASSLTGLGVTDTQYF. The CDR3 DNA is TGTGCCAGCAGCTTGACAGGCCTAGGCGTCACAGATACGCAGTATTTT.

This clonotype was observed many times. The V call is TRBV5-1, the J call TRBJ1-4, with a tentative D call TRBD1 (5 bases). This CDR3 has 14 residues. Germline V lookup: CDR1 SGHRS, CDR2 YFSETQ. V lost 0 bases to trimming and J lost 8 bases, with 11 bases between them. The CDR3 is CASSLVQGGEKLFF. Written as DNA, the CDR3 is TGCGCCAGCAGCTTGGTGCAGGGCGGGGAAAAACTGTTTTTT. The variable domain in full, with the rest retrieved from reference TRBV5-1 and TRBJ1-4, is KAGVTQTPRYLIKTRGQQVTLSCSPISGHRSVSWYQQTPGQGLQFLFEYFSETQRNKGNFPGRFSGRQFSNSRSEMNVSTLELGDSALYLCASSLVQGGEKLFFGSGTQLSVL.

This clonotype was seen just once. The junction departs from the called germline gene at one end, perhaps through a read error. The chain combines TRBV6-5 with TRBJ2-7, with 7 bases that match TRBD1. The germline V gene has CDR1 MNHEY and CDR2 SVGAGI. The CDR3 spans 15 residues. CDR3 bases: TGTGCCAGCAGTTATACAGAGACAGGGACCTACGAGCAGTCCTTC. This encodes CASSYTETGTYEQSF.

There are many counts of this clonotype. The chain is built from TRBV7-3 and TRBJ2-3; D gene ambiguous. Germline values: CDR1 SGHTA, CDR2 FQGTGA. This CDR3 comprises 15 residues. Trimming shortened V by 2 bases and J by 6 bases, and 15 bases separated the two germline ends. The CDR3: CASSLGTIAPDTQYF. The CDR3 DNA sequence: TGTGCCAGCAGCTTAGGAACTATAGCACCGGATACGCAGTATTTT.

At least ten counts were recorded for this clonotype. The chain has TRBV20-1 and TRBJ2-1, with TRBD2 matching over 11 bases. This CDR3 contains 15 residues. The germline gives CDR1 DFQATT, CDR2 SNEGSKA (reference sequence). The ends lost 0 bases at V and 9 bases at J; junction bases unmatched: 7. The CDR3 reads CSARDLPSGGSEQFF. The CDR3 DNA reads TGCAGTGCTAGAGATCTGCCTAGCGGGGGGAGTGAGCAGTTCTTC.

This clonotype was counted ten times or more. V usage is TRBV7-9 and J usage is TRBJ1-3; no definite D call. There are 15 residues in the CDR3. From germline, CDR1 is SEHNR and CDR2 FQNEAQ (reference sequence). Trimming pared 5 bases from V and 0 bases from J, leaving 11 bases between. The CDR3 loop reads CASSPDLDSGNTIYF. The CDR3 coding sequence is TGTGCCAGCAGCCCCGACCTCGACTCTGGAAACACCATATATTTT.

At least ten counts were recorded for this clonotype. This chain links TRBV5-1 with TRBJ2-2; D unresolved. The CDR3 covers 14 residues. The germline V and J ends were trimmed by 6 bases and 0 bases, with 9 bases remaining between them. Per germline, CDR1 SGHRS and CDR2 YFSETQ. The CDR3 protein is CASKVLPNTGELFF. CDR3 DNA: TGCGCCAGCAAGGTTTTACCGAACACCGGGGAGCTGTTTTTT.

There are many counts of this clonotype. The V and J genes are TRBV5-1 and TRBJ1-1; D call uncertain. The V gene's germline CDR1 is SGHRS and CDR2 YFSETQ. The V gene lost 2 bases and the J gene lost 0 bases, with 11 bases spanning the gap. The CDR3 length is 15 residues. The CDR3 nucleotides are TGCGCCAGCAGCTTCACCTCGTCCATGAACACTGAAGCTTTCTTT. This sequence encodes CASSFTSSMNTEAFF.

This clonotype was seen at least ten times. The gene calls are TRBV7-3 and TRBJ2-1, with a tentative D call TRBD1 (6 bases). The CDR3 length is 16 residues. Germline loops: CDR1 SGHTA, CDR2 FQGTGA. V was trimmed by 2 bases and J by 7 bases, leaving 18 bases between them. CDR3 amino acids: CASSLASGTTLNEQFF. The CDR3 DNA reads as TGTGCCAGCAGCTTAGCATCCGGGACAACGTTAAATGAGCAGTTCTTC.

This clonotype has a handful of counts. The J gene is TRBJ2-3, the V gene TRBV4-2, with D maybe TRBD2 (5 bases). V was cut by 0 bases and J by 3 bases, with 7 bases left in between. The CDR3 contains 14 residues. The germline V gene has CDR1 LGHNA and CDR2 YNFKEQ. CDR3 sequence reads: CASSQEGGTDTQYF. CDR3 bases: TGTGCCAGCAGCCAAGAGGGCGGGACAGATACGCAGTATTTT.

There are many counts of this clonotype. The chain carries TRBV20-1 and TRBJ2-3, with a weak D call TRBD2 (7 bases). The length of the CDR3 is 13 residues. Germline CDR1 and CDR2: DFQATT and SNEGSKA (reference sequence). V was pared by 7 bases and J by 8 bases, with 19 bases between. This chain's CDR3 is CSVPAGAAGTQYF. Here the CDR3 DNA reads TGCAGTGTCCCTGCGGGGGCCGCGGGTACGCAGTATTTT.

This clonotype was detected many times. An end of the junction does not agree with germline; a read error may underlie this. This chain joins TRBV5-8 and TRBJ2-2, with D possibly being TRBD2 (5 bases). This CDR3 has 10 amino acids. The V gene's germline CDR1 is SGHTS and CDR2 YDEGEE. Here the CDR3 reads CGANTGELFF. In DNA form, the CDR3 reads TGCGGGGCGAACACCGGGGAGCTGTTTTTT.